The rows below give T cell receptor beta chains drawn from one sample of a study of cytomegalovirus exposure and HLA in healthy donors. The table came from immunoSEQ multiplex PCR; TCRdb's copy has only in-frame clones and leaves some out. The sample lists some 140,000 clones, approximately 84% seen once, with less than 35% in the top ten. Sequenced material: PBMCs. These receptors all come from a man aged 30 to 39 in good health and CMV-seropositive. The CDR3 runs from the conserved cysteine through the conserved F or W.

TRBV7-2	14	TRBJ1-5	CASSVTGGNQPQHF
TRBV29-1	14	TRBJ1-2	CSVDADRDNYGYTF
TRBV10-3	13	TRBJ2-1	CAISESPDNEQFF
TRBV29-1	15	TRBJ2-3	CSGRYGLAGGDTQYF
TRBV9	14	TRBJ2-2	CASSGEQGFGELFF
TRBV6-4	15	TRBJ2-5	CASRGTGGIQETQYF
TRBV29-1	14	TRBJ2-5	CSVRPGTAEGTQYF
TRBV5-1	15	TRBJ2-1	CASSLVTAPYNEQFF
TRBV7-2	18	TRBJ1-2	CASSPRTKQQGTNYGYTF
TRBV29-1	16	TRBJ2-3	CSVVRERDFSTDTQYF
TRBV5-6	13	TRBJ2-5	CASSFQGAETQYF
TRBV4-2	13	TRBJ1-6	CASSRTGSTPLHF
TRBV19	12	TRBJ2-7	CASSFHRGEQYF
TRBV5-4	15	TRBJ2-2	CASSWTGQGSGELFF
TRBV5-1	14	TRBJ2-7	CASSQDSRFYEQYF
TRBV30	14	TRBJ2-3	CAWSTTGSLDTQYF
TRBV5-6	16	TRBJ1-1	CASSSPTTGKNTEAFF
TRBV7-2	15	TRBJ1-3	CASSRAGLGGNTIYF
TRBV11-3	13	TRBJ2-3	CASSTRVGDTQYF
TRBV6-1	14	TRBJ2-1	CASSESPTAIEQFF
TRBV6-1	13	TRBJ2-5	CASNRRVQETQYF
TRBV5-4	16	TRBJ2-4	CASSGGAADPKNIQYF
TRBV7-2	14	TRBJ2-1	CASSQRRGGGEQFF
TRBV2	15	TRBJ1-6	CASSLLEGANSPLHF
TRBV30	12	TRBJ1-1	CAWSRGSTEAFF
TRBV2	12	TRBJ2-5	CASSAGWETQYF
TRBV14	16	TRBJ2-4	CASSQTSGPLKNIQYF